This TCR beta chain derives from a study of blood T cell repertoires in COVID-19. Study-wide background: Samples came from the United States, Italy and Spain, spanning acute and convalescent COVID-19.

This clone was observed a few times. Assay used: immunoSEQ multiplex PCR; TCRdb lists only in-frame clones, some missing. The table shows fewer than 250,000 clones, with more than 75% occurring only once. Trimming stripped 4 bases from V and 3 bases from J, with 13 bases between. Germline V gives CDR1 SGHRS, CDR2 YFSETQ. CDR3 size: 14 residues. The chain couples TRBV5-1 to TRBJ1-2, with D possibly matching TRBD1 (5 bases). The sequenced material came from peripheral blood. The source is a man aged 35-49 years with acute or convalescent COVID-19. CDR3 DNA sequence: TGCGCCAGCAGCCCTTGGGGGGGTGACTATGGCTACACCTTC. It translates to CASSPWGGDYGYTF.